Below, 10 T cell receptor beta chains from the same sample are listed, as sequenced in a study of T cell clonality in common variable immunodeficiency. The table came from immunoSEQ multiplex PCR; TCRdb's copy has only in-frame clones and leaves some out. The repertoire consists of under 50,000 clones, none detected only once. The specimen was peripheral blood mononuclear cells. Every receptor here comes from a person between 18 and 75 years old in good health.

This clone was picked up many times. Read coverage stops 3 residues before the CDR3 terminus; the germline J gene supplies the remainder. The V gene is TRBV6-2 or TRBV6-3, the J gene TRBJ2-1, with 8 bases matching TRBD2. V shed 6 bases, J shed 3 bases, and the junction held 10 bases outside the gene matches. The CDR3 is made up of 16 amino acids. CDR1 MNHEY and CDR2 SVGEGT come from the germline V gene. The DNA read from the CDR3 is TGTGCCAGCAGATCTTGGGGTAGCGGGGACTACAATGAG. It translates to CASRSWGSGDYNE. The full CDR3 reads CASRSWGSGDYNEQFF.

This clone was counted at least ten times. The read stops 3 residues short of the end of the CDR3; the missing end is completed from the germline J gene. This chain connects TRBV6-2 or TRBV6-3 to TRBJ2-3; 9 nucleotides line up with TRBD2. After removal of 2 bases from V and 2 bases from J, the junction contained 5 bases not matched to a gene. The V gene's germline CDR1 is MNHEY and CDR2 SVGEGT. CDR3 length equals 16 residues. The CDR3 DNA, read in part, is TGTGCCAGCAGTTACGAGGCGGGGGGGTCCACAGATACG. It codes for CASSYEAGGSTDT. The full CDR3 reads CASSYEAGGSTDTQYF.

This clone ranks as medium-sized (0.01 to 0.1%). The CDR3 is cut off 3 residues early in the read; its end comes from the germline J gene. The chain recombines TRBV29-1 with TRBJ1-5; 8 positions agree with TRBD1. Germline-derived CDR1 and CDR2 are SQVTM and ANQGSEA. The V gene end was trimmed by 7 bases and the J gene end by 4 bases; junction bases not matched to a gene: 6. CDR3 length equals 13 residues. The CDR3 here is CSAGQGGNQPQHF. CDR3 DNA, as far as it was read: TGCAGCGCTGGACAGGGCGGGAATCAGCCC.

Ten or more counts support this clone. The CDR3 DNA, read in part, is TGCAGTGCTACCGACACACCTCTCTATGGC. Its protein is CSATDTPLYG. In full, the CDR3 is CSATDTPLYGYTF. The chain is built from TRBV20-1 and TRBJ1-2; D is uncertain. The DNA ends 3 residues before the CDR3 does, and the rest of the CDR3 is filled in from the germline J gene. This CDR3 has 13 amino acids. Trimming took off 4 bases at V and 4 bases at J, with 13 bases between the two ends. CDR1 is DFQATT and CDR2 is SNEGSKA in the germline V gene (reference sequence).

This clone was seen ten or more times. The read ends 3 residues early relative to the CDR3; the germline J gene fills the gap. This rearrangement joins TRBV19 to TRBJ2-5; a possible D gene is TRBD2 (6 bases). This CDR3 has 12 amino acids. Germline V gene sequence: CDR1 LNHDA, CDR2 SQIVND (reference sequence). Trimming removed 10 bases from V and 0 bases from J, with 9 bases in between. CDR3 residues: CATGDYQETQYF. The sequenced part of the CDR3 DNA is TGTGCCACCGGGGACTACCAAGAGACC.

For this clone: The read ends 3 residues before the CDR3 terminus; that terminus is restored from the germline J gene. The genes are TRBV7-6 and TRBJ1-2, with D possibly being TRBD1 (5 bases). The CDR3 has 13 residues. CDR1 and CDR2 (germline): SGHVS, FNYEAQ. CDR3 bases read: TGTGCCAGCAGCTTGGGCGGGGCCTACGAC. Translated, it gives CASSLGGAYD. The whole CDR3 is CASSLGGAYDYTF.

This clone was recorded many times. The read is 3 residues too short to cover the CDR3 end, so that end is filled in from the germline J gene. The chain is built from TRBV5-6 and TRBJ1-2, with 8 bases that match TRBD1. Germline V gene sequence: CDR1 SGHDT, CDR2 YYEEEE. CDR3 length: 15 amino acids. Trimming cost V 2 bases and J 4 bases; bases outside gene matches: 7. CDR3 DNA (partial): TGTGCCAGCAGCTTCCCCGGACAGGGTCCCTATGGC. This translates into CASSFPGQGPYG. The CDR3 in full is CASSFPGQGPYGYTF.

This clone was seen only a few times. The read terminates 3 residues before the CDR3 end, so the remaining end is supplied by the germline J gene. The chain links TRBV6-2 or TRBV6-3 to TRBJ1-2, with a possible D match to TRBD1 (6 bases). The CDR3 loop spans 17 amino acids. Germline V gene lookup returns CDR1 MNHEY and CDR2 SVGEGT. Partial CDR3 DNA: TGTGCCAGCAGTTACCTTCTGGGCGGGGGGGCCGTCAATGAC. It codes for CASSYLLGGGAVND. The whole CDR3 sequence reads CASSYLLGGGAVNDYTF.

For this clone: The CDR3 end falls 3 residues outside the read, so it is completed with the germline J gene. This chain joins TRBV20-1 and TRBJ1-2; D is uncertain. The CDR3 is 12 amino acids. In germline, CDR1 is DFQATT, CDR2 SNEGSKA (reference sequence). CDR3 bases read: TGCAGTGCTAGAGACCTGGGCTACGAC. Translated: CSARDLGYD. The whole CDR3 protein reads CSARDLGYDYTF.

The sample holds many counts of this clone. The read is 3 residues too short to cover the CDR3 end, so that end is filled in from the germline J gene. The V gene is TRBV19, the J gene TRBJ2-3; D might be TRBD2 (6 bases). V dropped 7 bases and J dropped 2 bases, with 10 bases sitting between them. The length of the CDR3 is 13 residues. Looked up from germline, CDR1 is LNHDA and CDR2 is SQIVND (reference sequence). This CDR3 reads CASKGGFTDTQYF. The sequenced CDR3 bases are TGTGCCAGTAAAGGAGGGTTCACAGATACG.